These 5 T cell receptor beta chains were sequenced from one sample in a study of a mutant IDH1 vaccine in newly diagnosed glioma. For these receptors, no antigen is known. Here immunoSEQ multiplex PCR was the method, and the copy in TCRdb shows in-frame clones only, minus some. The data hold around 40,000 clones, with roughly 82% observed a single time. The time point denotes: week 47, end of study. A 20-mer mutant IDH1 peptide at 300 ug was injected subcutaneously with topical imiquimod. The material was PBMCs, obtained from a glioma patient whose treatment included an IDH1 peptide vaccine. The receptors were sampled from a young man with glioma. Some clones in this sample may be carry-over from other donors' samples.

The chain couples TRBV6-5 to TRBJ1-1; TRBD1 matches at 8 bases. CDR1 MNHEY and CDR2 SVGAGI come from the germline V gene. V shed 5 bases, J shed 0 bases, and the junction held 5 bases outside the gene matches. The CDR3 loop spans 15 amino acids. The CDR3 protein is CASSPGGGMNTEAFF. The DNA for the CDR3 is TGTGCCAGCAGTCCAGGGGGCGGTATGAACACTGAAGCTTTCTTT.

V gene TRBV20-1 combines with J gene TRBJ1-2; 7 bases agree with TRBD1. With 6 bases clipped from V and 10 bases from J, the junction kept 8 bases outside the gene matches. Germline assignment: CDR1 DFQATT and CDR2 SNEGSKA (reference sequence). The CDR3 consists of 11 residues. The CDR3 spells CSARQGVLYTF. DNA for the CDR3: TGCAGTGCCAGACAGGGTGTCCTCTACACCTTC.

By frequency in the sample, this clone is large. This sequence joins TRBV10-2 and TRBJ1-4; the D gene is possibly TRBD1 (6 bases). V lost 2 bases, J lost 0 bases, and 16 bases lay in between. The CDR3 runs 18 residues. CDR1 is WSHSY and CDR2 is SAAADI in the germline V gene. The DNA for the CDR3 is TGCGCCAGCAGTGAGCGGGACATACCTCAGGCAACTAATGAAAAACTGTTTTTT. Residues: CASSERDIPQATNEKLFF.

This clone was counted a few times. The CDR3 DNA reads as TGTGCCAGCAGCTTAGGTTTTACGGCTAGCGGGGGGGGAGAGACCCAGTACTTC. Translated: CASSLGFTASGGGETQYF. The V gene is TRBV7-2, the J gene TRBJ2-5; 12 bases align to TRBD2. CDR1 and CDR2 (germline): SGHTA, FQGNSA. The V and J ends lost 1 base and 4 bases, in that order; junction bases with no gene match: 10. This CDR3 comprises 18 residues.

Concerning this clone itself: The same CDR3 can be traced to other DNA sequences in this sample. The rearrangement uses TRBV5-6 and TRBJ1-5; D is perhaps TRBD1 (5 bases). CDR1 and CDR2 from the germline V gene are SGHDT and YYEEEE. This CDR3 is built from 15 residues. V was shortened by 0 bases and J by 3 bases, with 10 bases between the two germline ends. CDR3 nucleotide sequence: TGTGCCAGCAGCTTGGGCCAGGGCCCCAATCAGCCCCAGCATTTT. This codes for CASSLGQGPNQPQHF.